This T cell receptor (beta chain) was recorded in a study of Ad26.COV2.S vaccination and SARS-CoV-2 variants. Study conclusions and caveats: Reportedly, after vaccination the spike-specific CD8+ and CD4+ T cell responses displayed substantial breadth.

With respect to this clone: The antigen remains undetermined.

Germline-derived CDR1 and CDR2 are KGHDR and SFDVKD. The CDR3 loop spans 13 amino acids. V was shortened by 1 base and J by 6 bases, with 7 bases between the two germline ends. Treatment here: some 19 received Ad26.COV2.S at low or high dose, single or two shots; several received placebo; per-sample allocation not given. Sampling occurred on day 63 after the first vaccine or placebo injection. Measured with immunoSEQ multiplex PCR; TCRdb has only the in-frame clones, and not every one. The table includes approximately 340,000 clones, about 85% detected once. The sample in question was peripheral blood, obtained in a trial of Ad26.COV2.S vaccine versus placebo. The chain employs TRBV24-1 and TRBJ2-3, with D unresolved. This receptor was identified in a person between 18 and 65 years old who received the Ad26.COV2.S COVID-19 vaccine or a placebo. Written as DNA, the CDR3 is TGTGCCACCAGTGATTTAAAGTCGGATACGCAGTATTTT. This codes for CATSDLKSDTQYF.